This TCR beta chain was observed in a study of CD8 T cells in Susac syndrome. Random hexamers served to reverse transcribe about 0.45 to 1 ug RNA. The authors amplified TCR beta CDR3 across 54 Vbeta and 13 Jbeta using immunoSEQ multiplex PCR. TCRdb reprocessed the immunoSEQ multiplex PCR reads with MiXCR, giving one entry per CDR3 protein. The table records about 130,000 distinct CDR3 sequences, about 93% of them present only once. Negative isolation was used for CD8+ and CD4+ T cells, and FACS enrichment was applied to TEMRA cells. Trimming cost V 0 bases and J 7 bases, with 17 bases left between them. The CDR3 spans 15 residues. Germline CDR1 and CDR2: SGDLS and YYNGEE.

The sequenced sample consisted of CD8+ T cells from PBMCs. This sequence was found in a human donor with multiple sclerosis. This chain uses TRBV9 with TRBJ2-7; D perhaps matches TRBD2 (5 bases). The CDR3 sequence is CASSVGSGSLREQYF. The DNA for the CDR3 is TGTGCCAGCAGCGTAGGAAGCGGATCCCTTAGGGAGCAGTACTTC.